This passage covers 14 T cell receptor beta chains from one sample sequenced in a study of graft-versus-host responses after intestinal transplantation. For these receptors, no antigen is known. Profiled with immunoSEQ multiplex PCR; TCRdb holds only in-frame clones, not every one. Here the sample spans more than 90,000 clones, roughly 91% being singletons. This specimen consisted of unstimulated CD8+ T cells sorted from spleen or lymph node cells, obtained before intestinal transplant. All receptors derive from a human donor who received an intestinal transplant.

The chain links TRBV27 to TRBJ2-7; D perhaps matches TRBD1 (5 bases). The germline V gene encodes CDR1 MNHEY and CDR2 SMNVEV (reference sequence). The CDR3 sequence is 15 residues long. With 6 bases removed from V and 2 bases from J, the gap between germline ends came to 17 bases. Written as DNA, the CDR3 is TGTGCCAGCAGACTAACGACAGTCGCCCCCTACGAGCAGTACTTC. Its protein is CASRLTTVAPYEQYF.

The chain carries TRBV9 and TRBJ2-3; 10 positions agree with TRBD2. The CDR3 is 15 amino acids. V gave up 6 bases and J gave up 0 bases; unmatched junction bases: 4. Germline CDR1 SGDLS, CDR2 YYNGEE. The CDR3 DNA sequence: TGTGCCAGCACTAGCGGGGGAGCTAGCACAGATACGCAGTATTTT. This encodes CASTSGGASTDTQYF.

The sample holds one count of this clone. The chain joins TRBV10-3 to TRBJ2-7; 14 nucleotides line up with TRBD2. Germline CDR1 ENHRY, CDR2 SYGVKD. The CDR3 covers 20 residues. J lost 1 base, V lost 0 bases, and 11 bases had no gene match. The CDR3 DNA is TGTGCCATCAGTGAGTCGTCCGGGACTAGCGGGAGTGTAGGATCCTACGAGCAGTACTTC. Translating it yields CAISESSGTSGSVGSYEQYF.

This clone was recorded once. The V call is TRBV13, the J call TRBJ2-7; the D gene is possibly TRBD1 (6 bases). The CDR3 extends over 15 amino acids. V was trimmed by 0 bases and J by 2 bases, leaving 11 bases between them. Germline CDR1 is PRHDT and CDR2 is FYEKMQ (reference sequence). In DNA form, the CDR3 reads TGTGCCAGCAGCTTAGGTCCAGGGGAGACCTACGAGCAGTACTTC. Translated, it gives CASSLGPGETYEQYF.

The rearrangement links TRBV19 to TRBJ1-6; D not resolved. The CDR3 has 15 residues. Germline assignment: CDR1 LNHDA and CDR2 SQIVND (reference sequence). V was trimmed by 1 base and J by 10 bases, leaving 14 bases between them. The chain's CDR3 is CASSIAAGQNSPLHF. CDR3 bases: TGTGCCAGTAGTATAGCCGCAGGTCAAAACTCACCCCTCCACTTT.

Written as DNA, the CDR3 is TGTGCCAGCAGTTTATGGGGACAGGGGGCCGGGGAGCTGTTTTTT. Translation: CASSLWGQGAGELFF. V usage is TRBV27 and J usage is TRBJ2-2; 11 nucleotides match TRBD1. Germline CDR1 MNHEY, CDR2 SMNVEV (reference sequence). The CDR3 has 15 amino acids. With 1 base clipped from V and 6 bases from J, the junction kept 1 base outside the gene matches.

Details on this clone: Germline and junction disagree at one end, which may indicate a read error. The CDR3 spells CAWSGGRQGIDF. CDR3 sequence (DNA): TGTGCCTGGAGTGGGGGGCGACAGGGAATCGACTTC. This chain connects TRBV30 to TRBJ2-7; 7 bases are a match to TRBD1. Germline lookup yields CDR1 GTSNPN and CDR2 SVGIG (reference sequence). The CDR3 totals 12 residues. Full variable domain (remainder filled in from reference TRBV30 and TRBJ2-7): SQTIHQWPATLVQPVGSPLSLECTVEGTSNPNLYWYRQAAGRGLQLLFYSVGIGQISSEVPQNLSASRPQDRQFILSSKKLLLSDSGFYLCAWSGGRQGIDFGPGTRLTVT.

The rearrangement uses TRBV7-9 and TRBJ1-2; possible D gene TRBD1, 5 bases. The CDR3 is 16 amino acids. V was shortened by 5 bases and J by 0 bases, with 16 bases between the two germline ends. Germline CDR1 and CDR2: SEHNR and FQNEAQ (reference sequence). This CDR3 is CASSTVQAGTNYGYTF. In DNA, the CDR3 is TGTGCCAGCAGCACCGTCCAGGCAGGGACTAACTATGGCTACACCTTC.

This chain uses TRBV7-9 with TRBJ1-4; tentatively, D is TRBD1 (6 bases). Deletions cut 5 bases from V and 4 bases from J, with 17 bases between. CDR3 length equals 16 residues. Germline V gives CDR1 SEHNR, CDR2 FQNEAQ (reference sequence). The CDR3 region has the DNA TGTGCCAGCAGCCGACAGGCTATGGGGCTTAATGAAAAACTGTTTTTT. It codes for CASSRQAMGLNEKLFF. Looking up the rest from reference TRBV7-9 and TRBJ1-4 gives the full variable domain: DTGVSQNPRHKITKRGQNVTFRCDPISEHNRLYWYRQTLGQGPEFLTYFQNEAQLEKSRLLSDRFSAERPKGSFSTLEIQRTEQGDSAMYLCASSRQAMGLNEKLFFGSGTQLSVL.

V gene TRBV19 combines with J gene TRBJ2-4; the D is unclear. CDR3 length equals 12 residues. Germline-derived CDR1 and CDR2 are LNHDA and SQIVND (reference sequence). Trimming stripped 4 bases from V and 12 bases from J, with 13 bases between. The CDR3 bases are TGTGCCAGTAGTACACAGTTTCCCACTCAGTACTTC. Encoded protein: CASSTQFPTQYF. Combining the CDR3 with reference TRBV19 and TRBJ2-4 gives the whole variable domain DGGITQSPKYLFRKEGQNVTLSCEQNLNHDAMYWYRQDPGQGLRLIYYSQIVNDFQKGDIAEGYSVSREKKESFPLTVTSAQKNPTAFYLCASSTQFPTQYFGAGTRLSVL.

V is TRBV7-6 and J is TRBJ2-7; D may be TRBD1 (6 bases). The V gene lost 4 bases and the J gene lost 5 bases, with 15 bases spanning the gap. CDR3 size: 14 residues. In germline, CDR1 is SGHVS, CDR2 FNYEAQ. CDR3 sequence (DNA): TGTGCCAGCAGCTCGACACCGGGACACCACGAGCAGTACTTC. Translation: CASSSTPGHHEQYF.

The V and J genes are TRBV7-9 and TRBJ2-7; D is possibly TRBD1 (6 bases). This CDR3 is 14 amino acids long. Trimming shortened V by 2 bases and J by 4 bases, and 12 bases separated the two germline ends. Germline V gene lookup returns CDR1 SEHNR and CDR2 FQNEAQ (reference sequence). Written as DNA, the CDR3 is TGTGCCAGCAGCTTACACGCAGGGGAGTACGAGCAGTACTTC. Translation gives CASSLHAGEYEQYF. Using reference TRBV7-9 and TRBJ2-7 for the parts outside the CDR3, the full variable domain is DTGVSQNPRHKITKRGQNVTFRCDPISEHNRLYWYRQTLGQGPEFLTYFQNEAQLEKSRLLSDRFSAERPKGSFSTLEIQRTEQGDSAMYLCASSLHAGEYEQYFGPGTRLTVT.

The chain joins TRBV5-6 to TRBJ2-3; 9 positions agree with TRBD2. The CDR3 contains 15 residues. Trimming at V came to 1 base and at J to 2 bases, leaving 2 bases not matched to a gene. Germline CDR1 reads SGHDT; CDR2 reads YYEEEE. The CDR3 DNA follows: TGTGCCAGCAGCTTGAGACTAGCGGTCACAGATACGCAGTATTTT. Amino acids: CASSLRLAVTDTQYF.

CDR3 sequence reads: CASSFTTQGSETQYF. CDR3 in DNA: TGTGCCAGCAGCTTCACGACTCAAGGGAGCGAGACCCAGTACTTC. This rearrangement joins TRBV5-6 to TRBJ2-5, with a tentative D call TRBD2 (5 bases). Germline assignment: CDR1 SGHDT and CDR2 YYEEEE. Trimming stripped 2 bases from V and 5 bases from J, with 16 bases between. This CDR3 contains 15 residues.